Following are 9 T cell receptor beta chains from one sample sequenced in a study of blood T cell repertoires in COVID-19. TCRdb's table, derived via immunoSEQ multiplex PCR, lists solely in-frame clones and lacks some. The sample has 100,000 to 150,000 clones, 65% to 90% seen once. The sequencing sample was made of peripheral blood. These receptors were obtained from an elderly man with active or convalescent COVID-19.

The V and J genes are TRBV9 and TRBJ1-1, with 8 bases aligning to TRBD1. With V trimmed by 4 bases and J by 5 bases, 4 bases remained unmatched. The CDR3 is 13 residues long. CDR1 SGDLS and CDR2 YYNGEE come from the germline V gene. The CDR3 is CASSPGGRTEAFF. The CDR3 DNA reads as TGTGCCAGCAGCCCAGGGGGCAGGACTGAAGCTTTCTTT.

V and J are TRBV29-1 and TRBJ1-2; weak D call: TRBD1 (5 bases). Deletions cut 0 bases from V and 6 bases from J, with 14 bases between. The length of the CDR3 is 14 residues. In germline, CDR1 is SQVTM, CDR2 ANQGSEA. Here the CDR3 DNA reads TGCAGCGTTGAAGATTATGCAGGGATCAATGGCTACACCTTC. This translates into CSVEDYAGINGYTF.

This rearrangement joins TRBV4-1 to TRBJ2-7, with TRBD2 matching 9 bases. Per the germline V gene, CDR1 is MGHRA and CDR2 is YSYEKL. V shed 2 bases, J shed 0 bases, and the junction held 14 bases outside the gene matches. CDR3 length: 19 amino acids. This chain's CDR3 is CASSQRISGSGRGSYEQYF. The CDR3 DNA reads as TGCGCCAGCAGCCAAAGGATTAGCGGGAGTGGGAGGGGCTCCTACGAGCAGTACTTC.

The chain has TRBV5-1 and TRBJ1-6; 10 nucleotides line up with TRBD1. This CDR3 region has 15 residues. V was pared by 4 bases and J by 7 bases, with 5 bases of the junction left unmatched. Per germline, CDR1 SGHRS and CDR2 YFSETQ. CDR3 DNA sequence: TGCGCCAGCAGCCCATGGACAGGGGGGAATTCACCCCTCCACTTT. Residues: CASSPWTGGNSPLHF.

In DNA form, the CDR3 reads TGTGCCAGCAGTCCCTTAGCTGCAGATACGCAGTATTTT. Translated: CASSPLAADTQYF. The rearrangement links TRBV27 to TRBJ2-3; D uncertain. The CDR3 runs to 13 residues. Per the germline V gene, CDR1 is MNHEY and CDR2 is SMNVEV (reference sequence). V was pared by 5 bases and J by 4 bases, with 10 bases between.

This chain uses TRBV30 with TRBJ2-3, with D hard to call. CDR1 and CDR2 from the germline V gene are GTSNPN and SVGIG (reference sequence). V was trimmed by 2 bases and J by 4 bases, leaving 10 bases between them. This CDR3 has 13 residues. This CDR3 reads CAWSSPGSDTQYF. CDR3 bases: TGTGCCTGGAGTTCCCCCGGGTCAGATACGCAGTATTTT.

This clone showed up just once. This chain joins TRBV29-1 and TRBJ1-5; the D is unclear. V was trimmed by 0 bases and J by 0 bases, leaving 3 bases between them. There are 13 residues in the CDR3. Per germline, CDR1 SQVTM and CDR2 ANQGSEA. The DNA of the CDR3 is TGCAGCGTTGAAGACAGTAGCAATCAGCCCCAGCATTTT. This codes for CSVEDSSNQPQHF.

V gene TRBV7-9 combines with J gene TRBJ2-7; D is perhaps TRBD1 (5 bases). The V end was cut by 3 bases, the J end by 2 bases, with 8 bases between. This CDR3 has 13 residues. Germline V lookup: CDR1 SEHNR, CDR2 FQNEAQ (reference sequence). CDR3 bases: TGTGCCAGCAGCTTCAGGGTGACCTACGAGCAGTACTTC. It is translated as CASSFRVTYEQYF.

This rearrangement joins TRBV25-1 to TRBJ2-1, with TRBD1 identical over 8 bases. The ends lost 1 base at V and 8 bases at J; junction bases unmatched: 7. Germline V lookup: CDR1 MGHDK, CDR2 SYGVNS. The CDR3 totals 15 residues. CDR3 coding DNA: TGTGCCAGCAGTGAATTCACCAGGGGGCGGGATGAGCAGTTCTTC. This translates into CASSEFTRGRDEQFF.